This TCR beta chain was captured by sequencing in a study of blood T cell repertoires in COVID-19. Study details: Spain, Italy and the United States supplied samples that represented acute and convalescent COVID-19. T cells, B-cell-depleted T cells, or PBMCs provided the cDNA or gDNA that served as material.

In the original analysis: Researchers report that nucleated cell counts were estimated from reference gene primer amplification. Profiling relied on immunoSEQ multiplex PCR, and the TCRdb table lists in-frame clones only, not all of them. For V, J and clone size, that table is used; D and trimming come from the DNA. The sample yields about 140,000 clones, 65% to 80% seen once. Germline assignment: CDR1 SGHNT and CDR2 YYREEE (reference sequence). The V end was cut by 4 bases, the J end by 4 bases, with 21 bases between. CDR3 length: 17 residues. This TCR was recovered from a woman aged 55-75 years with acute or convalescent COVID-19. What was sequenced was peripheral blood. This rearrangement joins TRBV5-4 to TRBJ2-1, with D maybe TRBD2 (5 bases). CDR3 in DNA: TGTGCCAGCAGCGAATACGGTGGGAGTGGATTATACAATGAGCAGTTCTTC. This encodes CASSEYGGSGLYNEQFF.